Listed below are T cell receptor beta chains from one sample, sequenced in a study of CD8 T cells in Susac syndrome. TCRdb recomputed calls from the immunoSEQ multiplex PCR reads with MiXCR, one row per CDR3 protein. The sample records roughly 200,000 distinct CDR3 sequences, roughly 94% being singletons. The specimen sequenced was CD4+ T cells from PBMCs. The receptors derive from a human donor with Susac syndrome. The CDR3 runs from the conserved cysteine through the conserved F or W. The D gene is left open where the match is weak. Clone sizes are given selectively: once, few, many, or a class where the clone is expanded.

CASSTGRVNEQFF,TGTGCCAGTAGTACAGGCAGGGTCAATGAGCAGTTCTTC,TRBJ2-1,NA,NA,TRBV19
CSAGQGEQYF,TGCAGTGCTGGACAGGGCGAGCAGTACTTC,TRBJ2-7,TRBD1,NA,TRBV20-1
CASSVGLGGSSYEQYF,TGTGCCAGCAGCGTAGGACTAGGAGGGAGCTCCTACGAGCAGTACTTC,TRBJ2-7,TRBD2,NA,TRBV13
CATSRGQVYNEQFF,TGTGCCACCAGCAGGGGACAGGTCTACAATGAGCAGTTCTTC,TRBJ2-1,TRBD1,NA,TRBV15
CASSTGGGTEAFF,TGTGCCAGTAGTACAGGGGGAGGGACTGAAGCTTTCTTT,TRBJ1-1,TRBD1,NA,TRBV19
CASSYPAGPQFF,TGTGCCAGCAGTTACCCGGCAGGGCCGCAGTTCTTC,TRBJ2-1,NA,NA,TRBV7-8
CSARARTSGGEQFF,TGCAGTGCTAGAGCGAGGACTAGCGGGGGGGAGCAGTTCTTC,TRBJ2-1,TRBD2,NA,TRBV20-1
CASSHSWARVHNQPQHF,TGCGCCAGCAGTCATTCCTGGGCACGGGTTCACAATCAGCCCCAGCATTTT,TRBJ1-5,NA,NA,TRBV23-1
CASRSGSYEQYF,TGTGCCAGTAGGTCTGGTTCCTACGAGCAGTACTTC,TRBJ2-7,NA,NA,TRBV19
CASGKGTVYNEQFF,TGTGCCAGCGGCAAAGGGACAGTTTACAATGAGCAGTTCTTC,TRBJ2-1,TRBD1,NA,TRBV2
CATSRDRFYEQYF,TGTGCCACTTCTCGGGACAGGTTCTACGAGCAGTACTTC,TRBJ2-7,TRBD1,NA,TRBV15
CASSPGTGDNQPQHF,TGTGCCAGCTCACCCGGGACAGGCGACAATCAGCCCCAGCATTTT,TRBJ1-5,TRBD1,NA,TRBV18
CASSRGRRATEAFF,TGCGCCAGCAGCCGCGGTCGCAGGGCCACTGAAGCTTTCTTT,TRBJ1-1,NA,NA,TRBV4-3
CASSQDSVAGELFF,TGTGCCAGCAGCCAAGACTCGGTTGCCGGGGAGCTGTTTTTT,TRBJ2-2,NA,once,TRBV3-1
CSARDGVAYSNQPQHF,TGCAGTGCTAGAGATGGGGTAGCGTATAGCAATCAGCCCCAGCATTTT,TRBJ1-5,NA,once,TRBV20-1
CASSFRPGTGITGELFF,TGCGCCAGCAGCTTTAGGCCCGGGACAGGGATCACCGGGGAGCTGTTTTTT,TRBJ2-2,TRBD1,NA,TRBV5-1
CASSLYGGDYGYTF,TGTGCCAGCAGTTTATATGGGGGCGACTATGGCTACACCTTC,TRBJ1-2,NA,NA,TRBV28
CSALLGASNYGYTF,TGCAGTGCCCTTCTGGGTGCTTCTAACTATGGCTACACCTTC,TRBJ1-2,NA,NA,TRBV20-1
CASSALAGDTQYF,TGCGCCAGCAGCGCTCTAGCCGGGGATACGCAGTATTTT,TRBJ2-3,NA,NA,TRBV5-1
CASRLGVGYNEQFF,TGTGCCAGCAGGCTGGGGGTGGGCTACAATGAGCAGTTCTTC,TRBJ2-1,NA,NA,TRBV28
CASSYPGRTSGATDTQYF,TGTGCCAGCAGTTACCCCGGGAGGACTAGCGGAGCCACAGATACGCAGTATTTT,TRBJ2-3,TRBD2,NA,TRBV6-5
CASSRVGVYEQYF,TGTGCCAGCAGCCGCGTCGGAGTGTACGAGCAGTACTTC,TRBJ2-7,NA,NA,TRBV28
CASSGLAGPYEQFF,TGTGCCAGCAGCGGACTAGCGGGGCCTTATGAGCAGTTCTTC,TRBJ2-1,TRBD2,once,TRBV9
CAWNHRGNQPQHF,TGTGCCTGGAATCACAGAGGCAATCAGCCCCAGCATTTT,TRBJ1-5,NA,NA,TRBV30
CASSPRTVSTDTQYF,TGTGCCAGCAGCCCGCGGACGGTGAGCACAGATACGCAGTATTTT,TRBJ2-3,NA,few,TRBV11-1
CASSPTPLSEKLFF,TGTGCCAGCAGCCCGACACCCTTGAGTGAAAAACTGTTTTTT,TRBJ1-4,NA,NA,TRBV28
CASSFGQGRYGYTF,TGTGCCAGCAGTTTCGGACAGGGAAGGTATGGCTACACCTTC,TRBJ1-2,TRBD1,NA,TRBV28
CASSFSGTDSGNTIYF,TGCGCCAGCAGCTTCTCCGGGACCGACTCTGGAAACACCATATATTTT,TRBJ1-3,NA,NA,TRBV5-1
CASSLDSLTGELFF,TGCGCCAGCAGCCTGGACAGTCTCACCGGGGAGCTGTTTTTT,TRBJ2-2,NA,NA,TRBV5-1
CSVQGVDEQYF,TGCAGCGTTCAGGGGGTAGACGAGCAGTACTTC,TRBJ2-7,TRBD1,NA,TRBV29-1
CASSAGDGANYGYTF,TGCGCCAGCAGCGCCGGGGACGGAGCTAACTATGGCTACACCTTC,TRBJ1-2,NA,NA,TRBV5-1
CSAERRGRSQETQYF,TGCAGTGCTGAGAGGCGGGGGAGATCACAAGAGACCCAGTACTTC,TRBJ2-5,TRBD2,NA,TRBV20-1
CAWSIAGGYNEQFF,TGTGCCTGGAGCATAGCGGGAGGTTACAATGAGCAGTTCTTC,TRBJ2-1,TRBD2,NA,TRBV30
CATSRDLASGETQYF,TGTGCCACCAGCAGGGACCTAGCGTCCGGAGAGACCCAGTACTTC,TRBJ2-5,NA,NA,TRBV15
CSVHTGTGNRYGYTF,TGCAGCGTTCACACCGGGACAGGGAACCGCTATGGCTACACCTTC,TRBJ1-2,TRBD1,NA,TRBV29-1
CASSFRVYEQYF,TGTGCCAGCAGTTTCAGGGTCTACGAGCAGTACTTC,TRBJ2-7,NA,NA,TRBV12-3/TRBV12-4
CSARARTDGNQPQHF,TGCAGTGCTAGAGCTCGGACAGACGGGAATCAGCCCCAGCATTTT,TRBJ1-5,NA,once,TRBV20-1
CASSHQGDDFNEQFF,TGTGCCAGCAGCCATCAAGGGGACGACTTCAATGAGCAGTTCTTC,TRBJ2-1,NA,NA,TRBV3-1
CASSMGQPTDTQYF,TGTGCCAGCAGCATGGGACAGCCCACAGATACGCAGTATTTT,TRBJ2-3,TRBD1,NA,TRBV7-9
CASSHLGGAETQYF,TGCGCCAGCAGCCATTTAGGGGGCGCGGAGACCCAGTACTTC,TRBJ2-5,TRBD1,NA,TRBV4-1
CASSLTVEAFF,TGTGCCAGCAGCTTAACTGTGGAAGCTTTCTTT,TRBJ1-1,NA,NA,TRBV7-9
CASSEWSNREAFF,TGTGCCAGCAGTGAATGGTCGAACAGAGAAGCTTTCTTT,TRBJ1-1,NA,NA,TRBV25-1
CASSPLTPVSTDTQYF,TGTGCCAGCAGCCCGCTGACCCCCGTTTCCACAGATACGCAGTATTTT,TRBJ2-3,NA,once,TRBV3-1
CASSFGEARAQYF,TGTGCCAGCAGTTTTGGAGAAGCGAGGGCGCAGTATTTT,TRBJ2-3,NA,once,TRBV12-3/TRBV12-4
CSAERGTGELFF,TGCAGTGCGGAGCGCGGTACCGGGGAGCTGTTTTTT,TRBJ2-2,NA,NA,TRBV20-1
CASSLSGQGSGYTF,TGTGCCAGCAGTTTATCGGGACAGGGCAGTGGCTACACCTTC,TRBJ1-2,TRBD1,NA,TRBV27
CSARDLGLVPHNEQFF,TGCAGTGCTAGAGATCTAGGACTAGTACCCCACAATGAGCAGTTCTTC,TRBJ2-1,TRBD2,NA,TRBV20-1
CASTDRGRKVEKLFF,TGTGCCAGCACGGACAGGGGGCGCAAAGTTGAAAAACTGTTTTTT,TRBJ1-4,NA,once,TRBV21-1
CATAASGHNEQFF,TGTGCCACGGCGGCTAGCGGCCACAATGAGCAGTTCTTC,TRBJ2-1,TRBD2,NA,TRBV18
CASSSRTGAHYGYTF,TGTGCCAGCAGCTCCAGGACAGGGGCCCACTATGGCTACACCTTC,TRBJ1-2,TRBD1,NA,TRBV7-6
CASSTPTGELFF,TGTGCCAGCAGCACGCCGACCGGGGAGCTGTTTTTT,TRBJ2-2,NA,NA,TRBV3-1
CASSQSSGTETQYF,TGTGCCAGCAGCCAATCTAGCGGGACGGAGACCCAGTACTTC,TRBJ2-5,TRBD2,NA,TRBV3-1
CASSYSIAGVQETQYF,TGTGCCAGCAGTTACTCTATAGCGGGGGTTCAAGAGACCCAGTACTTC,TRBJ2-5,TRBD2,NA,TRBV6-5
CAWKLDGPYEQYF,TGTGCCTGGAAATTGGACGGCCCCTACGAGCAGTACTTC,TRBJ2-7,NA,NA,TRBV30
CATSRGRVGTEAFF,TGTGCCACCAGCAGAGGAAGGGTGGGGACTGAAGCTTTCTTT,TRBJ1-1,NA,NA,TRBV15
CASSRLTSGSSYNEQFF,TGCGCCAGCAGCCGTTTAACTAGCGGGAGCTCCTACAATGAGCAGTTCTTC,TRBJ2-1,TRBD2,NA,TRBV4-1
CASSLLAGATTYEQYF,TGCGCCAGCAGCTTACTAGCGGGAGCAACGACCTACGAGCAGTACTTC,TRBJ2-7,TRBD2,NA,TRBV5-1
CASSIRSRDEQYF,TGTGCCAGTAGTATCCGATCGAGGGACGAGCAGTACTTC,TRBJ2-7,NA,NA,TRBV19
CATSRSGRKYF,TGTGCCACCAGCAGAAGCGGGAGGAAGTACTTC,TRBJ2-7,TRBD2,NA,TRBV15